The 24 T cell receptor beta chains given below trace back to one sample, sequenced in a study of regulatory T cells (dated by TCRdb to the late 2010s). Libraries came from the immunoSEQ multiplex PCR assay. For the multiplex PCR, 52 forward TRBV primers and 13 reverse TRBJ primers were used, and amplification bias was corrected with both assay-based and computational methods. Imported from immuneACCESS, the table was reduced by TCRdb to in-frame sequences with V and J called. These copies leave out some clones; in studies compared against another copy, an unresolved V gene accounts for under half, and the cause of the remainder is not known. This sample has over 30,000 clones in its table, and 85% to 95% of those were observed once. The ten largest make up about 0.99% of the sample. The research as a whole found: Enrichment for hydrophobic residues at CDR3 positions 6 and 7 was found in conventional CD4+ T cells from CD3G-deficient patients, suggesting more self-reactive specificities.

No antigen has been identified for these receptors. The sequencing input was conventional CD4+ T cells sorted from blood. The receptors were sampled from a child aged 2 to 15 with CD3G deficiency.

The J gene is TRBJ2-1, the V gene TRBV28; D perhaps matches TRBD2 (6 bases). CDR3 length: 15 amino acids. The ends were cut back, 5 bases at V and 0 bases at J, with 11 bases in the middle. Germline V gene data show CDR1 as MDHEN and CDR2 as SYDVKM. The DNA of the CDR3 is TGTGCCAGCAGTACTAGCTCCAGCTCCTACAATGAGCAGTTCTTC. Amino acids: CASSTSSSSYNEQFF.

Concerning this clone itself: The identical CDR3 is also encoded by other nucleotide sequences in the sample. The chain couples TRBV28 to TRBJ2-1; D possibly corresponds to TRBD2 (6 bases). Deletions cut 3 bases from V and 0 bases from J, with 9 bases between. Germline V gives CDR1 MDHEN, CDR2 SYDVKM. The CDR3 length is 15 residues. The CDR3, as DNA: TGTGCCAGCAGTTTTGGGGGGAGCTCCTACAATGAGCAGTTCTTC. Protein product: CASSFGGSSYNEQFF.

The rearrangement links TRBV6-1 to TRBJ1-2; TRBD1 matches 8 bases. Germline lookup yields CDR1 MNHNS and CDR2 SASEGT. This CDR3 is 14 amino acids long. The ends lost 7 bases at V and 7 bases at J; junction bases unmatched: 11. The CDR3 DNA reads as TGTGCCAGCAACCGTTGGACAGGGTTGGGTGGCTACACCTTC. Protein sequence: CASNRWTGLGGYTF.

This clone has just one count. The chain carries TRBV28 and TRBJ2-2; D remains unclear. V shed 6 bases and J shed 7 bases, with 12 bases lying between them. The CDR3 is 13 amino acids. CDR1 and CDR2 from the germline V gene are MDHEN and SYDVKM. CDR3 sequence: CASRQNLIGELFF. The CDR3 DNA is TGTGCCAGCAGACAGAACCTGATCGGGGAGCTGTTTTTT.

The rearrangement links TRBV5-1 to TRBJ2-5, with TRBD1 matching over 9 bases. CDR1 and CDR2 (germline): SGHRS, YFSETQ. The trim removed 1 base at V and 5 bases at J, leaving 9 bases unmatched. The CDR3 spans 16 residues. Here the CDR3 reads CASSLWGQGSEETQYF. The CDR3 DNA reads TGCGCCAGCAGCTTGTGGGGACAGGGAAGTGAGGAGACCCAGTACTTC.

The chain links TRBV29-1 to TRBJ2-7; D is possibly TRBD1 (5 bases). CDR1 and CDR2 (germline): SQVTM, ANQGSEA. CDR3 length: 13 amino acids. V was clipped by 3 bases and J by 0 bases, with 9 bases between them. The CDR3 DNA reads TGCAGCGTTGACAGGGAAGTCTCCTACGAGCAGTACTTC. As protein: CSVDREVSYEQYF.

The genes are TRBV19 and TRBJ1-6; D gene unclear. Trimming cost V 3 bases and J 7 bases, with 7 bases left between them. Germline V gives CDR1 LNHDA, CDR2 SQIVND (reference sequence). This CDR3 contains 13 residues. The CDR3 reads CASSIDGNSPLHF. In nucleotides, the CDR3 is TGTGCCAGTAGTATTGACGGCAATTCACCCCTCCACTTT.

The chain joins TRBV6-1 to TRBJ2-2, with D perhaps matching TRBD1 or TRBD2 (5 bases each). Trimming pared 3 bases from V and 6 bases from J, leaving 11 bases between. The CDR3 sequence is 14 residues long. Germline V gene sequence: CDR1 MNHNS, CDR2 SASEGT. CDR3: CASSDYMGPGELFF. DNA for the CDR3: TGTGCCAGCAGTGACTATATGGGACCCGGGGAGCTGTTTTTT.

The chain couples TRBV18 to TRBJ2-7, with D hard to call. The germline V gene has CDR1 KGHSH and CDR2 LQKENI. V gave up 6 bases and J gave up 3 bases, with 9 bases separating them. The CDR3 is made up of 12 amino acids. The CDR3 sequence: CASSPDGYEQYF. The CDR3 region has the DNA TGTGCCAGCTCCCCCGACGGCTACGAGCAGTACTTC. Based on the CDR3 plus reference TRBV18 and TRBJ2-7, the full variable domain is NAGVMQNPRHLVRRRGQEARLRCSPMKGHSHVYWYRQLPEEGLKFMVYLQKENIIDESGMPKERFSAEFPKEGPSILRIQQVVRGDSAAYFCASSPDGYEQYFGPGTRLTVT.

The chain is built from TRBV28 and TRBJ1-1; D is perhaps TRBD1 (6 bases). Germline V gene lookup returns CDR1 MDHEN and CDR2 SYDVKM. The V end lost 6 bases, the J end lost 2 bases, and 19 bases lay between the germline ends. The CDR3 consists of 16 residues. The CDR3 loop is CASRESGTLGNTEAFF. The DNA of the CDR3 is TGTGCCAGCAGAGAATCCGGGACATTAGGTAACACTGAAGCTTTCTTT.

V and J are TRBV28 and TRBJ1-5, with 7 bases lining up with TRBD1. The V segment lost 5 bases and the J segment 1 base; nucleotides outside the gene matches: 5. Germline assignment: CDR1 MDHEN and CDR2 SYDVKM. This CDR3 region has 15 residues. CDR3 nucleotides: TGTGCCAGCAGTGCGACAGGGTTGAGCAATCAGCCCCAGCATTTT. Protein: CASSATGLSNQPQHF. The whole variable domain, remainder taken from reference TRBV28 and TRBJ1-5, is DVKVTQSSRYLVKRTGEKVFLECVQDMDHENMFWYRQDPGLGLRLIYFSYDVKMKEKGDIPEGYSVSREKKERFSLILESASTNQTSMYLCASSATGLSNQPQHFGDGTRLSIL.

The V gene is TRBV6-5, the J gene TRBJ2-1; D remains ambiguous. The V end lost 6 bases, the J end lost 9 bases, and 15 bases lay between the germline ends. The CDR3 is 13 residues long. Germline assignment: CDR1 MNHEY and CDR2 SVGAGI. CDR3 coding DNA: TGTGCCAGCAGCCGGAACCCCTATAGTGAGCAGTTCTTC. Translating it yields CASSRNPYSEQFF.

This chain uses TRBV28 with TRBJ1-2; the match to TRBD1 covers 9 bases. The CDR3 is made up of 19 amino acids. V was clipped by 5 bases and J by 4 bases; unmatched bases: 20. From germline, CDR1 is MDHEN and CDR2 SYDVKM. As DNA, the CDR3 is TGTGCCAGCAGTGGCGCCCCCGGGACAGGGATCTTTTTCGGCTATGGCTACACCTTC. The encoded protein is CASSGAPGTGIFFGYGYTF.

V gene TRBV28 combines with J gene TRBJ2-7; a possible D gene is TRBD2 (5 bases). The CDR3 has 15 residues. CDR1 and CDR2 (germline): MDHEN, SYDVKM. V was shortened by 8 bases and J by 5 bases, with 22 bases between the two germline ends. The CDR3 DNA follows: TGTGCCAGCTCATTTGCGGGCCCGGCCCTAAACGAGCAGTACTTC. This sequence encodes CASSFAGPALNEQYF.

CDR3 loop: CASSLGRANTEAFF. The DNA of the CDR3 is TGTGCCAGCAGTTTAGGGCGCGCGAACACTGAAGCTTTCTTT. The rearrangement uses TRBV27 and TRBJ1-1, with D uncertain. V dropped 2 bases and J dropped 1 base, with 8 bases sitting between them. Germline V gene data show CDR1 as MNHEY and CDR2 as SMNVEV (reference sequence). The CDR3 extends over 14 amino acids.

This clone was seen just once. This sequence joins TRBV5-1 and TRBJ2-3, with unresolved D. The germline V gene encodes CDR1 SGHRS and CDR2 YFSETQ. This CDR3 has 15 residues. V lost 4 bases and J lost 1, with 13 bases in between. DNA of the CDR3: TGCGCCAGCAGCCAGACCGGGTTCCGCACAGATACGCAGTATTTT. Translation: CASSQTGFRTDTQYF.

The J gene is TRBJ2-1, the V gene TRBV5-1; TRBD2 aligns across 9 bases. Germline V gene data show CDR1 as SGHRS and CDR2 as YFSETQ. V was clipped by 2 bases and J by 8 bases; unmatched bases: 5. The CDR3 contains 14 residues. The chain's CDR3 is CASSLGTSFDEQFF. The DNA for the CDR3 is TGCGCCAGCAGCTTAGGGACTAGCTTCGATGAGCAGTTCTTC.

The chain couples TRBV27 to TRBJ2-1; no definite D call. CDR1 is MNHEY and CDR2 is SMNVEV in the germline V gene (reference sequence). The CDR3 has 13 residues. Trimming cost V 5 bases and J 8 bases, with 13 bases left between them. In DNA, the CDR3 is TGTGCCAGCAGTCTGACGTATAAGGATGAGCAGTTCTTC. This translates into CASSLTYKDEQFF.

V gene TRBV10-3 combines with J gene TRBJ2-7, with a weak D call TRBD1 (5 bases). Trimming took 4 bases from V and 6 from J, leaving 13 bases between them. Germline CDR1 reads ENHRY; CDR2 reads SYGVKD. The length of the CDR3 is 13 residues. CDR3 coding DNA: TGTGCCATCAGTGCGGCAGGGTTGGGCGAGCAGTACTTC. Translating it yields CAISAAGLGEQYF.

V usage is TRBV28 and J usage is TRBJ2-5; D could derive from TRBD1 or TRBD2 (5 bases each). V lost 5 bases and J lost 7, with 20 bases in between. The germline V gene encodes CDR1 MDHEN and CDR2 SYDVKM. The CDR3 contains 15 residues. The CDR3 region has the DNA TGTGCCAGCAGTGGGGCCCACAGAGGGGAAGCGACCCAGTACTTC. Its translation: CASSGAHRGEATQYF.

This sequence joins TRBV28 and TRBJ1-1, with TRBD1 as a possible D gene (5 bases). The CDR3 spans 12 residues. Trimming removed 4 bases at V and 5 bases at J, with 8 bases between. Germline V gene lookup returns CDR1 MDHEN and CDR2 SYDVKM. The CDR3 region is CASSSGGTEAFF. Written as DNA, the CDR3 is TGTGCCAGCAGTTCCGGGGGAACTGAAGCTTTCTTT.

Note on this clone: Other nucleotide sequences from this sample produce the same CDR3. V is TRBV5-1 and J is TRBJ1-1; no firm D call. The CDR3 spans 13 residues. Trimming shortened V by 0 bases and J by 2 bases, and 5 bases separated the two germline ends. The germline V gene encodes CDR1 SGHRS and CDR2 YFSETQ. The CDR3 is CASSLGKNTEAFF. In DNA form, the CDR3 reads TGCGCCAGCAGCTTGGGAAAAAACACTGAAGCTTTCTTT.

This sequence joins TRBV28 and TRBJ2-5; D call uncertain. The CDR3 is made up of 11 amino acids. Looked up from germline, CDR1 is MDHEN and CDR2 is SYDVKM. The V gene lost 8 bases and the J gene lost 1 base, with 5 bases spanning the gap. The CDR3, as DNA: TGTGCCAGCGGTCGCCAAGAGACCCAGTACTTC. This sequence encodes CASGRQETQYF.

The chain combines TRBV2 with TRBJ2-1, with a tentative D call TRBD1 (5 bases). Germline CDR1 and CDR2: SNHLY and FYNNEI. Trimming cost V 5 bases and J 10 bases, with 9 bases left between them. This CDR3 has 11 residues. Written as DNA, the CDR3 is TGTGCCAGCAGTAAGGGGCCGGAGCAGTTCTTC. This translates into CASSKGPEQFF. Supplemented by reference TRBV2 and TRBJ2-1, the full variable domain reads EPEVTQTPSHQVTQMGQEVILRCVPISNHLYFYWYRQILGQKVEFLVSFYNNEISEKSEIFDDQFSVERPDGSNFTLKIRSTKLEDSAMYFCASSKGPEQFFGPGTRLTVL.